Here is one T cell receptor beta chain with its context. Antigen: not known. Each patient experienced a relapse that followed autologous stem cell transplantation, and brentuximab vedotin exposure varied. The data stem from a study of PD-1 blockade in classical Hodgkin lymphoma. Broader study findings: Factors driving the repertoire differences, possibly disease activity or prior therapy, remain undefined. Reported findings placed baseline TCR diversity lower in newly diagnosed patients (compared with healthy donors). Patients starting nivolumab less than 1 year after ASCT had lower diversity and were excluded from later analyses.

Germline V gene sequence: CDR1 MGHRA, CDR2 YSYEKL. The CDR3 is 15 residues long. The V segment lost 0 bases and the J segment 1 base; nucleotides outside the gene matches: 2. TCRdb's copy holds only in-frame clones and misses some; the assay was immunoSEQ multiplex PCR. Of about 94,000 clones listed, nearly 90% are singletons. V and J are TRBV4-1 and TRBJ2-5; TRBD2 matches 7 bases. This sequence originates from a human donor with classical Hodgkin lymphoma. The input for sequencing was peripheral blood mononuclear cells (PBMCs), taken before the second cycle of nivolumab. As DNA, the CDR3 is TGCGCCAGCAGCCAAGATGGGAGGGGCCAAGAGACCCAGTACTTC. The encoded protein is CASSQDGRGQETQYF.